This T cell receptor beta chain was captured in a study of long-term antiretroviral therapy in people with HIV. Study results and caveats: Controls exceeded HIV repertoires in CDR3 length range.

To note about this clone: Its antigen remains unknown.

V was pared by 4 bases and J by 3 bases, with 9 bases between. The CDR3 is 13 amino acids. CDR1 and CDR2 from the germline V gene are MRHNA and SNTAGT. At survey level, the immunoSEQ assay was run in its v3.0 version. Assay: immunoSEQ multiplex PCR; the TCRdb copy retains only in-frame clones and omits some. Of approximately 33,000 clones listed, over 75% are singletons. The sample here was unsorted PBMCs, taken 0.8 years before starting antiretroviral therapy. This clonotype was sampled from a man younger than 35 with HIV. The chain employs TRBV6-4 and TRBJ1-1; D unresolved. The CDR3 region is CASSARVDTEAFF. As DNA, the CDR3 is TGTGCCAGCAGTGCCCGAGTGGACACTGAAGCTTTCTTT.